This T cell receptor beta chain came from a study of blood T cells in healthy people across ages. About this clonotype itself: What it recognizes is unknown.

Study-wide results and caveats: Researchers report that TCR beta diversity correlated strongly with naive T cell percentage. Relative to aged donors, long-lived donors carried more naive CD4+ cells and displayed higher diversity. Older age coincided with a roughly linear decline in TCR beta diversity per million T cells. The unsorted PBMCs prevented any conclusive comparison of naive versus antigen-experienced cells.

Then a second PCR, running about 7 to 11 cycles, was carried out with a sample-barcoded 5' primer and a J-beta primer mix. Each CDR3 protein gets one entry after TCRdb re-called the 5' RACE reads with MiXCR. The profile shows some 760,000 distinct CDR3 sequences, 20% to 30% of them singletons. The germline V gene has CDR1 PRHDT and CDR2 FYEKMQ (reference sequence). Trimming left V 3 bases short and J 2 bases short, with 18 bases between. CDR3 length equals 17 residues. These data also formed part of another study, on T cells of mothers and their children.

Input material: blood. The source is a boy aged 5-17 years in good health. The V gene is TRBV13, the J gene TRBJ2-3; tentative D call: TRBD1 (6 bases). DNA for the CDR3: TGTGCCAGCAGCTTCGCCGGGGCAGGGGAAGACACAGATACGCAGTATTTT. Encoded protein: CASSFAGAGEDTDTQYF.